This TCR beta chain was identified in a study of blood T cell repertoires in COVID-19. Study-level background: T cells, B-cell-depleted T cells, or PBMCs provided the cDNA or gDNA that served as material.

Worth noting for this clone: This same CDR3 is encoded by further DNA sequences in the sample.

V lost 1 base to trimming and J lost 0 bases, with 8 bases between them. The CDR3 spans 14 residues. The germline gives CDR1 SGHRS, CDR2 YFSETQ. In the original analysis: Reference gene primers were amplified, and this amplification served to estimate nucleated cell counts. Clones were read by immunoSEQ multiplex PCR, and TCRdb kept only the in-frame ones, dropping some. V and J calls and clone size follow that table, whereas D and trimming were derived from the DNA. The sample holds over 150,000 clones, approximately 84% seen once. The sequence was obtained from a human donor in a cohort sampled during active COVID-19. Material for sequencing was peripheral blood. V gene TRBV5-1 combines with J gene TRBJ2-7; D is perhaps TRBD1 (5 bases). The CDR3: CASSLLQGSYEQYF. For the CDR3, the DNA is TGCGCCAGCAGCTTGCTGCAGGGCTCCTACGAGCAGTACTTC. Complete variable domain (other parts from reference TRBV5-1 and TRBJ2-7): KAGVTQTPRYLIKTRGQQVTLSCSPISGHRSVSWYQQTPGQGLQFLFEYFSETQRNKGNFPGRFSGRQFSNSRSEMNVSTLELGDSALYLCASSLLQGSYEQYFGPGTRLTVT.